This TCR beta chain was obtained from a study of tumor and adjacent non-tumor tissue in lung cancer. About the research overall: Histology: about a dozen adenocarcinoma, a couple of squamous cell carcinoma, 1 small cell lung cancer.

The library came from three nested PCR rounds adapted from ARM-PCR protocols. TCRdb used MiXCR to reprocess the multiplex PCR reads, holding one entry per CDR3 protein. There are 75,000 to 90,000 distinct CDR3 sequences in the sample; around 82% occur only once, and about a fifth lies in the top ten. Findings of the study overall: Compared with tumor, normal lung showed significantly lower TCR diversity. Top 100 clones took a larger repertoire share in normal lung.

No cell sorting was done before RNA was extracted from the tissue. Distant lung tissue was collected more than 3 cm away from the tumor edge. The germline V gene encodes CDR1 MNHEY and CDR2 SVGEGT. The CDR3 length is 15 residues. About this clonotype: Its antigen is not known. A read error may produce the germline difference seen at one junction end.

The TCR sequence derives from a woman aged 45 to 65 with non-small cell lung cancer. The chain is built from TRBV6-2 or TRBV6-3 and TRBJ2-3, with TRBD2 as a possible D gene (6 bases). Sample: distant non-tumor lung tissue. This CDR3 is CASSLALSGTDTQYF. The CDR3 region has the DNA TGTGCCAGCAGTCTAGCGCTCTCCGGTACAGATACGCAATATTTT.